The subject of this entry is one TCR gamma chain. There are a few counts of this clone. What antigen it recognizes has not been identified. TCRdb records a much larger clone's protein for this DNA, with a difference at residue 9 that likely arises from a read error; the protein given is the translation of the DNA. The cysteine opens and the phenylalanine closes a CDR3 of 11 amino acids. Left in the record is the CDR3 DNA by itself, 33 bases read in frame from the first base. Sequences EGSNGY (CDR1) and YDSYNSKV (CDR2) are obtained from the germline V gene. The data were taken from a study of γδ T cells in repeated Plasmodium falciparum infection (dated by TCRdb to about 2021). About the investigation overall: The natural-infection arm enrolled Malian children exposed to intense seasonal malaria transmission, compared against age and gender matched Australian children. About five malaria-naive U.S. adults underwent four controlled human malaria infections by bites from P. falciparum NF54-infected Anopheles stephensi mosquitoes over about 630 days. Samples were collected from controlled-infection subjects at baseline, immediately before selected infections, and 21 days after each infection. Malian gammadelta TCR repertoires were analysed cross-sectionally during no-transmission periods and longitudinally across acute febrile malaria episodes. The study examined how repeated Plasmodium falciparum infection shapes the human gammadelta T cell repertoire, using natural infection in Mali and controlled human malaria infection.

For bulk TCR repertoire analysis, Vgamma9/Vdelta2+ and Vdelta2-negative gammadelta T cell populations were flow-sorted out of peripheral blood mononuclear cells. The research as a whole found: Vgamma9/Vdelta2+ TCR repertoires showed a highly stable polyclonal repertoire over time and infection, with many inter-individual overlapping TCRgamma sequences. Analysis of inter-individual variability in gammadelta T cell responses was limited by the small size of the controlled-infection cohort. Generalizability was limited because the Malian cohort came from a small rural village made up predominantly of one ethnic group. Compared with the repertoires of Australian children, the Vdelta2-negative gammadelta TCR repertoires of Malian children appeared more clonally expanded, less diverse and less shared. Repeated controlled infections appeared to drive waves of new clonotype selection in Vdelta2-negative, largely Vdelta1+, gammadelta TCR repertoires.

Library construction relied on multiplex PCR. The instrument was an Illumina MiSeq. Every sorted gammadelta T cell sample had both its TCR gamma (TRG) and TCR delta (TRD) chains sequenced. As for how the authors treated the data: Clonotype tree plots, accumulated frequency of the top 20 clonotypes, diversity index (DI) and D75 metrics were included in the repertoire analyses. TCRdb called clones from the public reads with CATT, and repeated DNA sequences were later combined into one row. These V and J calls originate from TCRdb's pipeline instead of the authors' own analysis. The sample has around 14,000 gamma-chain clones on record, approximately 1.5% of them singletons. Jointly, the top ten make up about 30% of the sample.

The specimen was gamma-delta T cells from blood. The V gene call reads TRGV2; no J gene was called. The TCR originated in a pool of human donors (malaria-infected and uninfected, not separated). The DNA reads TGTGCCACCTGGGACGGGCAAACGACGACGTTT. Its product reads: CATWDGQTTTF.